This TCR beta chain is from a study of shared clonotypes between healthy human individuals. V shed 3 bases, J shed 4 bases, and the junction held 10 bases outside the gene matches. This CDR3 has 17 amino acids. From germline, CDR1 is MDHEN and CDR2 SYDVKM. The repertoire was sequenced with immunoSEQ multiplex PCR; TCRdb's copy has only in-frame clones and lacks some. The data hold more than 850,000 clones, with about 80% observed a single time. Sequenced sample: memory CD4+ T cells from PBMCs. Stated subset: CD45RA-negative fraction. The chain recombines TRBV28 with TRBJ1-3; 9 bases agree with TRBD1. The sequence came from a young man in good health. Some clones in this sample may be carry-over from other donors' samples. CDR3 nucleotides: TGTGCCAGCAGTTTGGGACAGGGTTCCACCCCGGGAAACACCATATATTTT. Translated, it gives CASSLGQGSTPGNTIYF.